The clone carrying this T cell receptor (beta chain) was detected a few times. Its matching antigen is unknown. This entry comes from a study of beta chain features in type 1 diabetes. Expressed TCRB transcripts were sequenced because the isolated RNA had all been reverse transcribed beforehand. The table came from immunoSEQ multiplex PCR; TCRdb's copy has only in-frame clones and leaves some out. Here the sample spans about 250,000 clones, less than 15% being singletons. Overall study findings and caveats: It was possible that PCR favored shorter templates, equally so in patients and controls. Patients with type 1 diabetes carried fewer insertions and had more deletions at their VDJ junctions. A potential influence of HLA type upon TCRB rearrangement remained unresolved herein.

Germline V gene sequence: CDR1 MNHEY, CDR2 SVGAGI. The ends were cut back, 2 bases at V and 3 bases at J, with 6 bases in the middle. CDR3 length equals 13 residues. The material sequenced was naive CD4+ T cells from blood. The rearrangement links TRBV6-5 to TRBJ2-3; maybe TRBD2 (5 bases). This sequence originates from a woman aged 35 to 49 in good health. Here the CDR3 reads CASSYPGTDTQYF. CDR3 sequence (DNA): TGTGCCAGCAGTTACCCGGGGACAGATACGCAGTATTTT.